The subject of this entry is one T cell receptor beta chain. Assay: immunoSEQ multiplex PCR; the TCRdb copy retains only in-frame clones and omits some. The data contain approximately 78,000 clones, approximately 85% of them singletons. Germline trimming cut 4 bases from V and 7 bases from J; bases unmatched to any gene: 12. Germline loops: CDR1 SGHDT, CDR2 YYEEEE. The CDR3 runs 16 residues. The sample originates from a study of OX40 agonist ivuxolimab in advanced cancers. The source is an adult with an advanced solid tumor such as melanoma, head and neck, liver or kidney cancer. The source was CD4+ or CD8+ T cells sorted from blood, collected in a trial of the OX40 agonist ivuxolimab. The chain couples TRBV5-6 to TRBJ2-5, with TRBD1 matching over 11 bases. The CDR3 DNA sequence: TGTGCCAGCAGCCTACCGGACAGGGGGCTAGCGGGGACCCAGTACTTC. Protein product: CASSLPDRGLAGTQYF.